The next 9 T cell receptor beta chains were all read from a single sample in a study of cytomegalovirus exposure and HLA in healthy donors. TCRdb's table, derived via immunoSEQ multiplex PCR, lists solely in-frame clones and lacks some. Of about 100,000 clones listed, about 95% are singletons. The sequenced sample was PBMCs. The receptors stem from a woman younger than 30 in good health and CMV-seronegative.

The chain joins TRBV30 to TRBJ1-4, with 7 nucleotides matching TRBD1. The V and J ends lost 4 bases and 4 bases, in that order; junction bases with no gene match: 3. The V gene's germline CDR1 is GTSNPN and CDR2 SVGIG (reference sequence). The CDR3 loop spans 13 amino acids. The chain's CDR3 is CAWNRDSNEKLFF. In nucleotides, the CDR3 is TGTGCCTGGAACCGGGACAGTAATGAAAAACTGTTTTTT.

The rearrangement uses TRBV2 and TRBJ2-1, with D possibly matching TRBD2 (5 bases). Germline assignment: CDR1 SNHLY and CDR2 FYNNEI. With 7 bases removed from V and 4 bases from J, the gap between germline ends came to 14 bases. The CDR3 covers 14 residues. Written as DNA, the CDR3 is TGTGCCAGCACTCTTCTGTCGGGATACAATGAGCAGTTCTTC. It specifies CASTLLSGYNEQFF. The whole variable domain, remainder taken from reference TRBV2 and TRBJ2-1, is EPEVTQTPSHQVTQMGQEVILRCVPISNHLYFYWYRQILGQKVEFLVSFYNNEISEKSEIFDDQFSVERPDGSNFTLKIRSTKLEDSAMYFCASTLLSGYNEQFFGPGTRLTVL.

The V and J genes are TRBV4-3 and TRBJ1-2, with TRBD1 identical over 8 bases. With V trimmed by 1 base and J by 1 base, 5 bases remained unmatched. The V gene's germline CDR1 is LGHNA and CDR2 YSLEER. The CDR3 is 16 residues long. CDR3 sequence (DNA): TGCGCCAGCAGCCAAGGCTCGGACAGGGTTAACTATGGCTACACCTTC. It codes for CASSQGSDRVNYGYTF.

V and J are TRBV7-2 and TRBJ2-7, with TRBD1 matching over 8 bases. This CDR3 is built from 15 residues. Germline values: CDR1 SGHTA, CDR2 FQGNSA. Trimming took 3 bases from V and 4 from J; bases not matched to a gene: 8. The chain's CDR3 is CASSLRQGPGYEQYF. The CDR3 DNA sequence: TGTGCCAGCAGCTTGAGACAGGGGCCCGGTTACGAGCAGTACTTC.

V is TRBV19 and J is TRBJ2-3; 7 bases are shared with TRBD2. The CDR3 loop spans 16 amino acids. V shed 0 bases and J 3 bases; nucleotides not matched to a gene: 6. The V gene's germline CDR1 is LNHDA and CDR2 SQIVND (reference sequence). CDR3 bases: TGTGCCAGTAGTATAGATCTGAGCGGGGCTACAGATACGCAGTATTTT. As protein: CASSIDLSGATDTQYF.

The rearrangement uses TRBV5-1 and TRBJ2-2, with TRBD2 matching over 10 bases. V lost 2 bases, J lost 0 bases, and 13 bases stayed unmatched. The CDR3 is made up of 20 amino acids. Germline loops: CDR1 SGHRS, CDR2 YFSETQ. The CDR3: CASSFGTSDQPGANTGELFF. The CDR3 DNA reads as TGCGCCAGCAGCTTCGGGACTAGCGACCAACCCGGCGCGAACACCGGGGAGCTGTTTTTT.

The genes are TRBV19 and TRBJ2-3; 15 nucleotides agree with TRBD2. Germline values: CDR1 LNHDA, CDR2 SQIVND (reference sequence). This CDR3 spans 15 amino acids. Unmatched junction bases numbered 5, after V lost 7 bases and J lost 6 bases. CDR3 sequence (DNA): TGTGCCAGTATGATGGGGACTAGCGGGAGGGATACGCAGTATTTT. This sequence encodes CASMMGTSGRDTQYF. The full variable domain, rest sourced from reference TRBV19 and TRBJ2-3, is DGGITQSPKYLFRKEGQNVTLSCEQNLNHDAMYWYRQDPGQGLRLIYYSQIVNDFQKGDIAEGYSVSREKKESFPLTVTSAQKNPTAFYLCASMMGTSGRDTQYFGPGTRLTVL.

The CDR3 DNA is TGTGCCAGCAGTGAACTCCCAGGGGCCGAATACGAGCAGTACTTC. It translates to CASSELPGAEYEQYF. V is TRBV2 and J is TRBJ2-7; D possibly corresponds to TRBD1 (6 bases). Between the trimmed V and J ends, which lost 2 bases and 4 bases, there was a span of 15 bases. The CDR3 length is 15 residues. Germline-derived CDR1 and CDR2 are SNHLY and FYNNEI.

The CDR3 loop is CSVYASGNIQYF. The CDR3 nucleotides read TGCAGCGTTTACGCCTCGGGAAACATTCAGTACTTC. This chain joins TRBV29-1 and TRBJ2-4; D is unclear. Trimming removed 5 bases at V and 6 bases at J, with 11 bases between. Germline CDR1 SQVTM, CDR2 ANQGSEA. The CDR3 extends over 12 amino acids. Based on the CDR3 plus reference TRBV29-1 and TRBJ2-4, the full variable domain is SAVISQKPSRDICQRGTSLTIQCQVDSQVTMMFWYRQQPGQSLTLIATANQGSEATYESGFVIDKFPISRPNLTFSTLTVSNMSPEDSSIYLCSVYASGNIQYFGAGTRLSVL.